The rows below give T cell receptor beta chains drawn from one sample of a study of shared clonotypes between healthy human individuals. The method was immunoSEQ multiplex PCR; TCRdb's version includes in-frame clones alone and lacks a portion of them. The table includes millions of clones, 90% to 95% detected once. The sample taken for sequencing was naive CD4+ T cells sorted from blood. These receptors all come from a man between 18 and 29 years old in good health. Each CDR3 is given with its conserved first and last residue. A D gene is named only where the DNA matches it firmly. Only part of the rows carry a size: once, few, many, or a class if the clone is expanded.

v_gene: TRBV5-6; abundance: NA; d_gene: TRBD2; j_gene: TRBJ2-2; CDR3nt: TGTGCCAGCAGCTTTAGCGGGAGGCCCCCGACGTTTTTT; CDR3aa: CASSFSGRPPTFF
v_gene: TRBV5-1; abundance: NA; d_gene: NA; j_gene: TRBJ2-1; CDR3nt: TGCGCCAGCAGCTTGGGCAGGAGCTCCTACAATGAGCAGTTCTTC; CDR3aa: CASSLGRSSYNEQFF
v_gene: TRBV7-9; abundance: NA; d_gene: NA; j_gene: TRBJ1-1; CDR3nt: TGTGCCAGCAGCTCGACCTTAAGGGGGACTGAAGCTTTCTTT; CDR3aa: CASSSTLRGTEAFF
v_gene: TRBV6-1; abundance: NA; d_gene: NA; j_gene: TRBJ2-2; CDR3nt: TGTGCCAGCAGCCTCAGGGGAAAGGCCGGGGAGCTGTTTTTT; CDR3aa: CASSLRGKAGELFF
v_gene: TRBV5-4; abundance: NA; d_gene: TRBD1; j_gene: TRBJ2-7; CDR3nt: TGTGCCAGCAGCTTTGTTCCGACAGGGGGCTTGTACGAGCAGTACTTC; CDR3aa: CASSFVPTGGLYEQYF
v_gene: TRBV19; abundance: NA; d_gene: NA; j_gene: TRBJ2-7; CDR3nt: TGTGCCAGTAGTATAGATGGCGGGATGTTTTCCTACGAGCAGTACTTC; CDR3aa: CASSIDGGMFSYEQYF
v_gene: TRBV2; abundance: once; d_gene: NA; j_gene: TRBJ1-2; CDR3nt: TGTGCCAGCAGTGAGGGCAGAATCCATGGCTACACCTTC; CDR3aa: CASSEGRIHGYTF
v_gene: TRBV10-1; abundance: NA; d_gene: NA; j_gene: TRBJ2-7; CDR3nt: TGCGCCAGCCAGGGGCAGGGGTACGAGCAGTACTTC; CDR3aa: CASQGQGYEQYF
v_gene: TRBV30; abundance: NA; d_gene: NA; j_gene: TRBJ2-4; CDR3nt: TGTGCCTGGAGTGTTTTAGGCATTCAGTACTTC; CDR3aa: CAWSVLGIQYF
v_gene: TRBV5-1; abundance: NA; d_gene: TRBD1; j_gene: TRBJ2-7; CDR3nt: TGCGCCAGCAGCCGGGGACAGGCCTACGAGCAGTACTTC; CDR3aa: CASSRGQAYEQYF
v_gene: TRBV11-2; abundance: NA; d_gene: TRBD2; j_gene: TRBJ2-7; CDR3nt: TGTGCCAGCAGCCATCGGTCGGCGGGAGGGCCTATAAACGAGCAGTACTTC; CDR3aa: CASSHRSAGGPINEQYF
v_gene: TRBV2; abundance: NA; d_gene: TRBD1; j_gene: TRBJ1-2; CDR3nt: TGTGCCAGCAGCGTTGACAGGGTCTATGGCTACACCTTC; CDR3aa: CASSVDRVYGYTF
v_gene: TRBV7-2; abundance: NA; d_gene: NA; j_gene: TRBJ2-7; CDR3nt: TGTGCCAGCAGCTTAGAACGCTACGAGCAGTACTTC; CDR3aa: CASSLERYEQYF
v_gene: TRBV27; abundance: NA; d_gene: NA; j_gene: TRBJ1-1; CDR3nt: TGTGCCAGCAGTTTCCGCAGGCTGAACACTGAAGCTTTCTTT; CDR3aa: CASSFRRLNTEAFF
v_gene: TRBV5-6; abundance: once; d_gene: NA; j_gene: TRBJ1-1; CDR3nt: TGTGCCAGCAGCCCCGTCGGCGGGGGGAGGAACACTGAAGCTTTCTTT; CDR3aa: CASSPVGGGRNTEAFF
v_gene: TRBV5-1; abundance: NA; d_gene: NA; j_gene: TRBJ2-1; CDR3nt: TGCGCCAGCAGCTTGTTGGCCAATATAGTGGGGGGCCATGAGCAGTTCTTC; CDR3aa: CASSLLANIVGGHEQFF
v_gene: TRBV10-3; abundance: NA; d_gene: NA; j_gene: TRBJ1-1; CDR3nt: TGTGCCACGTGTCGACGGGCGAACACTGAAGCTTTCTTT; CDR3aa: CATCRRANTEAFF
v_gene: TRBV6-5; abundance: NA; d_gene: TRBD1; j_gene: TRBJ2-7; CDR3nt: TGTGCCAGCAGCAGGGGGCCCTACGAGCAGTACTTC; CDR3aa: CASSRGPYEQYF
v_gene: TRBV9; abundance: NA; d_gene: NA; j_gene: TRBJ1-1; CDR3nt: TGTGCCAGCAGCGTAGCAACTGGGGGGAACACTGAAGCTTTCTTT; CDR3aa: CASSVATGGNTEAFF
v_gene: TRBV18; abundance: NA; d_gene: NA; j_gene: TRBJ2-3; CDR3nt: TGTGCCAGCTCACCCCTTAGCACAGATACGCAGTATTTT; CDR3aa: CASSPLSTDTQYF
v_gene: TRBV20-1; abundance: NA; d_gene: NA; j_gene: TRBJ2-5; CDR3nt: TGCAGTGCTAGGTTTGCCGAGACCCAGTACTTC; CDR3aa: CSARFAETQYF
v_gene: TRBV7-9; abundance: NA; d_gene: NA; j_gene: TRBJ2-6; CDR3nt: TGTGCCGGCGAGAAGGGGACTGGGGCCAACGTCCTGACTTTC; CDR3aa: CAGEKGTGANVLTF
v_gene: TRBV29-1; abundance: NA; d_gene: TRBD1; j_gene: TRBJ2-7; CDR3nt: TGCAGCGTTGCTCAGGGACAGCAATACGAGCAGTACTTC; CDR3aa: CSVAQGQQYEQYF
v_gene: TRBV6-6; abundance: NA; d_gene: TRBD2; j_gene: TRBJ2-1; CDR3nt: TGTGCCAGCAGTTCGCCGGCTAGCGGGAACAATGAGCAGTTCTTC; CDR3aa: CASSSPASGNNEQFF
v_gene: TRBV7-6; abundance: NA; d_gene: NA; j_gene: TRBJ2-5; CDR3nt: TGTGCCAGCAGGAATCCCGGGACTTCCCGAGAAAAAGAGACCCAGTACTTC; CDR3aa: CASRNPGTSREKETQYF
v_gene: TRBV21-1; abundance: NA; d_gene: NA; j_gene: TRBJ2-7; CDR3nt: TGTGCCAGCAGCACGGGACAGGGGGACCACGAGCAGTACTTC; CDR3aa: CASSTGQGDHEQYF
v_gene: TRBV29-1; abundance: NA; d_gene: NA; j_gene: TRBJ2-3; CDR3nt: TGCAGCGTCCCTGGGTATGGGGGAAGCACAGATACGCAGTATTTT; CDR3aa: CSVPGYGGSTDTQYF
v_gene: TRBV6-5; abundance: NA; d_gene: TRBD2; j_gene: TRBJ2-7; CDR3nt: TGTGCCAGCTCACGACTAGCTAGCTACGAGCAGTACTTC; CDR3aa: CASSRLASYEQYF
v_gene: TRBV27; abundance: NA; d_gene: NA; j_gene: TRBJ2-7; CDR3nt: TGTGCCAGCAGTTTCGTCAGGGGAGACGAGCAGTACTTC; CDR3aa: CASSFVRGDEQYF
v_gene: TRBV19; abundance: NA; d_gene: NA; j_gene: TRBJ1-6; CDR3nt: TGTGCGGTGCTCAGTTTCGGAAACCTGTATAATTCACCCCTCCACTTT; CDR3aa: CAVLSFGNLYNSPLHF
v_gene: TRBV5-6; abundance: once; d_gene: TRBD2; j_gene: TRBJ2-5; CDR3nt: TGTGCCAGCAGCAAGGGACTAGCGGGAGAGACCCAGTACTTC; CDR3aa: CASSKGLAGETQYF
v_gene: TRBV25-1; abundance: NA; d_gene: TRBD1; j_gene: TRBJ2-5; CDR3nt: TGTGCCAGCAGTGTAGGGGGCGCGGAGACCCAGTACTTC; CDR3aa: CASSVGGAETQYF
v_gene: TRBV7-8; abundance: NA; d_gene: TRBD2; j_gene: TRBJ2-1; CDR3nt: TGTGCCAGCACCCCAAGCGGGAGCATACCTCGAAGCTCCTACAATGAGCAGTTCTTC; CDR3aa: CASTPSGSIPRSSYNEQFF
v_gene: TRBV7-9; abundance: NA; d_gene: TRBD1; j_gene: TRBJ1-4; CDR3nt: TGTGCCAGCAGCCGACCTGGGACAGGGTATGAAAAACTGTTTTTT; CDR3aa: CASSRPGTGYEKLFF
v_gene: TRBV30; abundance: NA; d_gene: NA; j_gene: TRBJ1-1; CDR3nt: TGTGCCGGATCCAATGTACAGAGACTGAACACTGAAGCTTTCTTT; CDR3aa: CAGSNVQRLNTEAFF
v_gene: TRBV18; abundance: NA; d_gene: NA; j_gene: TRBJ2-6; CDR3nt: TGTGCCAGCTCACCGGCAGGAAAACTCTCTGGGGCCAACGTCCTGACTTTC; CDR3aa: CASSPAGKLSGANVLTF
v_gene: TRBV5-8; abundance: NA; d_gene: TRBD1; j_gene: TRBJ1-2; CDR3nt: TGTGCCAGCAGCTTCCCGGACAGGGCTAACTATGGCTACACCTTC; CDR3aa: CASSFPDRANYGYTF
v_gene: TRBV30; abundance: NA; d_gene: NA; j_gene: TRBJ1-6; CDR3nt: TGTGCCTGGAGTCCCCGACAGGTTCGGAATTCACCCCTCCACTTT; CDR3aa: CAWSPRQVRNSPLHF
v_gene: TRBV28; abundance: NA; d_gene: TRBD2; j_gene: TRBJ2-7; CDR3nt: TGTGCCAGCTCCTCAGGGAGGGTGAGGCACGAGCAGTACTTC; CDR3aa: CASSSGRVRHEQYF
v_gene: TRBV6-6; abundance: NA; d_gene: NA; j_gene: TRBJ2-5; CDR3nt: TGTGCCGGTTCCGGCCAGCTCCAAGAGACCCAGTACTTC; CDR3aa: CAGSGQLQETQYF
v_gene: TRBV4-1; abundance: NA; d_gene: TRBD2; j_gene: TRBJ2-2; CDR3nt: TGCGCCAGCAGCCGTTTACCTCTAGCGGGGGAAAACACCGGGGAGCTGTTTTTT; CDR3aa: CASSRLPLAGENTGELFF
v_gene: TRBV6-5; abundance: NA; d_gene: NA; j_gene: TRBJ2-7; CDR3nt: TGTGCCAGCAGTTACGTGGCATTCTTGGGCGAGCAGTACTTC; CDR3aa: CASSYVAFLGEQYF
v_gene: TRBV7-2; abundance: NA; d_gene: NA; j_gene: TRBJ2-3; CDR3nt: TGTGCCAGCAGCTCCACCGCAGATACGCAGTATTTT; CDR3aa: CASSSTADTQYF